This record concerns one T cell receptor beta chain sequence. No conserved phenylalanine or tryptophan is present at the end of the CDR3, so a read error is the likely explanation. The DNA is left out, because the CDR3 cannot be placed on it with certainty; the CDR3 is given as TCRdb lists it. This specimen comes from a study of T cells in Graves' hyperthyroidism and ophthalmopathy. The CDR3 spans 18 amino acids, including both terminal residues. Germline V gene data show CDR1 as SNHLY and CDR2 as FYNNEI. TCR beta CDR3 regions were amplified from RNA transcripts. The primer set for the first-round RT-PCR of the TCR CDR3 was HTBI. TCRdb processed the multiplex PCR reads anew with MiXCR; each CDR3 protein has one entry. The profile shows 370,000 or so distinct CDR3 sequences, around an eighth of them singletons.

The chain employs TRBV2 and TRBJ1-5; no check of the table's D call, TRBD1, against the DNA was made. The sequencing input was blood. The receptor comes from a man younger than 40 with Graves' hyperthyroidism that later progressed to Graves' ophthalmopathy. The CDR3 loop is CASSEVQDMQVSNQPQQL.